Detailed here is one T cell receptor beta chain. This clone was recorded once. Its antigen is unknown. Nothing much larger sits one base from this clone, and base qualities are not available. The entry originates in a study of cytomegalovirus exposure and HLA in healthy donors (dated by TCRdb to 2016 to 2017). Regarding the complete study: According to an earlier analysis of 450 to 650 of the donors, about 180 million T cells yielded 120 million or so unique TCR beta sequences and less than 300 Gb of sequence data. Typing coverage differed by locus: A, B, C, DRB1 and DQB1 were typed in roughly 629-630 donors, DQA1 in 522, DPA1 in 600 to 610, and DPB1 in roughly 470. Among the roughly 400 genotyped donors, around 81% belonged to the genetic ancestry cluster associated with self-reported Caucasian donors. An earlier analysis of more than 450 of the donors used high-throughput TCR beta sequencing to judge whether each TCR beta V gene segment behaved as functional or pseudogenic. The study aimed to test whether signatures of past pathogen exposure could be identified by cataloging public T cell receptors. Using immunosequencing, the study profiled T cell repertoires from around 680 subjects and related those repertoires to cytomegalovirus serostatus. Class I and class II HLA loci were covered by the typing at four-digit resolution. In a later genetic analysis, genome-wide SNP genotypes for about 65% of the roughly 670 donors were used, and that subset was treated as a discovery cohort. Among about 400 genotyped donors of the cohort, an average of about 220,000 unique TCR beta nucleotide sequences was sequenced per donor, of which 15% to 20% were non-productive. Approximately 310 gigabases of sequencing data and 78 million or so unique TCR sequences were included in an early release covering over 600 HLA-typed donors. Rather than using new phenotypic data, the later analysis identified candidate immune exposures from TCR beta sequences and from how often those sequences occurred across donors. In addition to the first cohort of 500 to 850 subjects, a separate validation cohort of 120 different subjects was used. To study patterns of TCR occurrence, a later analysis re-analyzed previously published TCR beta repertoires from hundreds of donors and added high-resolution HLA genotyping. Several DR-DQ haplotypes were handled as single units for association and clustering because linkage in the cohort was strong. The study combined high-throughput TCR immunosequencing, statistical association of individual TCRs with disease status, and machine learning to predict cytomegalovirus infection status. Alongside the repertoire data, information on donor age, sex, ethnicity and CMV serostatus was compiled. Every discovery cohort repertoire had been produced on one sequencing platform. Results and caveats for the whole study, not just this receptor: CMV serostatus was the only immune exposure information available for the cohort. It was suggested by the authors that the approach could potentially be generalized to other disease states and immunological phenotypes. The study gave a list of under 200 TCR beta chains associated with cytomegalovirus. Because HLA typing was unavailable for some donors at each locus, only the typed subset was used in association tests. In vitro tests confirmed that three of the cytomegalovirus-associated TCR beta chains recognize cytomegalovirus antigens. Because the 87-base-pair reads could not distinguish some IMGT-functional V segments, including TRBV6-2 and TRBV6-3, those segments were excluded. Because counts were too low, seventeen rarely observed V segments, including chromosome 9 orphons, were excluded from the earlier analysis of roughly 580 of the donors. An association between a missense DCLRE1C variant and V-gene and J-gene trimming of TCR beta chains was found in a later genetic analysis and replicated in an independent cohort. In this cohort, only TCR beta chains were sequenced, and detectable features were limited by the absence of alpha or paired-chain data. In an earlier analysis of around 600 of the donors, most TCR beta V segments were observed in productive rearrangements about 87% or about 30% of the time, broadly matching IMGT annotations. Most TCR sequences were observed very rarely across donors, whereas some public TCRs were present in many individuals. Strong co-occurrence of HLA alleles, especially DR and DQ, made assigning TCR associations to individual alleles difficult. According to a later analysis, parvovirus B19, influenza, CMV and Epstein-Barr virus appeared linked to several top co-occurrence clusters. Compared with the approximately 600-donor mean, donors in an Asian-associated ancestry cluster had fewer N-insertions in productive TCRs, according to a later genetic analysis. According to a later analysis, most CMV-associated TCR beta chains appeared to be HLA-restricted, and the HLA associations seemed to be driven largely by CMV exposure. The classifier was reported to diagnose cytomegalovirus status with high specificity and sensitivity in both the original cohort and the validation cohort. In a later analysis, TCR association rates were found to vary across HLA loci, with the most associated TCRs seen for DRB1 alleles and the fewest for HLA-C alleles. Sequencing depth was assumed to be roughly uniform across donors in the presence/absence analyses, though that assumption may not hold. In a later analysis, around 17,000 TCR beta sequences were associated with specific HLA alleles at a false discovery rate of 0.05. In a later analysis, HLA-associated TCR beta chains showed more clonal expansion and lower generation probabilities than non-associated chains that were equally common. A group of highly shared sequence variants was considered likely to be a technical artifact of the sequencing pipeline. Linkage disequilibrium might explain the correlated functional status among segregating V segments, but an unknown experimental factor could not be ruled out. A further reported finding was that TCR beta sequences accurately predicted the HLA-A and HLA-B alleles for most subjects in the first cohort.

To prepare the library, the immunoSEQ multiplex PCR assay was applied. For the multiplex PCR, a mixture combining 60 forward primers for TCR Vbeta segments and 13 reverse primers for TCR Jbeta segments was used. A multiplex PCR assay on genomic DNA amplified the CDR3 region of rearranged TCR beta genes. The Illumina HiSeq System was used to sequence the amplified TCR beta libraries as 87-base-pair reads. As for how the authors treated the data: A later analysis tallied 75 million to 95 million unique TCR beta chains across the 660 or so repertoires, and about 10 million of those chains were shared by two or more donors. A nearest-neighbor algorithm error-corrected the raw reads and collapsed the reads into unique sequences, merging closely related sequences to remove PCR and sequencing errors. CDR3 sequences were aligned to IMGT reference sequences to assign V, D and J gene segments. For a sequence to be retained, a match of at least six nucleotides to both a V gene segment and a J gene segment was required. A rearrangement was called productive if the CDR3 had no stop codons and remained in frame with V and J, and every other rearrangement was called non-productive. CDR3 was defined according to IMGT convention as the region running from the second conserved V-encoded cysteine to the conserved J-encoded phenylalanine. In an earlier analysis of around 570 of the donors, sequences lacking an unambiguous match to a single V gene segment were excluded. In an earlier analysis of several hundred of the donors, V segments were called functional above 56.7% productive rearrangements and were called segregating when the between-donor standard deviation exceeded 5%. To diagnose cytomegalovirus status from the catalog of TCR beta chain sequences, a statistical classification framework was built. In a later analysis, V and J genes were assigned by comparing TCR nucleotide sequences against IMGT/GENE-DB human TR gene sequences. Using the TCRdist pipeline, a later analysis assigned CDR3 sequences along with most-parsimonious VDJ recombination scenarios. In a later analysis, each TCR beta chain was defined by its CDR3 amino acid sequence together with its V-gene family, and reads lacking a unique V-gene family were excluded. A later analysis removed 500 to 600 highly shared, low-generation-probability nucleotide sequences to deal with suspected cross-contamination and a sequencing artifact. In a later analysis, a clonal expansion index for each public chain was calculated from normalized within-repertoire ranks of inferred template counts. In a later analysis, generation probabilities were computed with a VDJ recombination model fitted to out-of-frame rearrangements, and the resulting probabilities were checked against IGoR. In a later analysis, hypergeometric tests were used to score TCR-TCR, TCR-HLA and TCR-CMV co-occurrence, with a repertoire-size bias correction applied to TCR pairs. In a later analysis, false discovery rates were estimated by permuting HLA or CMV assignments 20 times. In a later analysis, co-occurring TCRs were grouped with DBSCAN, and TCRdist sequence similarity was added when clustering was performed within HLA-allele-positive subsets. For co-occurrence clustering, repertoires with fewer than 30,000 or more than 120,000 public chains were excluded, along with five or six repertoires with anomalous nucleotide sharing. Not all clones reach the TCRdb copy of this immuneACCESS table, which keeps in-frame sequences only. Checked studies attribute under half of the gap to unresolved V genes and leave the rest unexplained. V and J calls and clone size are those listed in that table; D and trimming were worked out from the DNA. This sample comprises roughly 200,000 clones, roughly 80% of them detected only once. The ten largest clones take up under 2.5% of the sample.

The cohort was made up of about 610 healthy bone marrow donors. All cohort members were sampled while nominally healthy, although unrecorded immune exposures were likely present. The donor tested CMV seronegative and was one of the 352 seronegative cohort members. Each donor provided a peripheral blood sample, and peripheral blood mononuclear cells were used for TCR beta sequencing. Genomic DNA was extracted from the blood cell samples with the Qiagen DNeasy Blood Extraction Kit. Trimming takes 1 base from V and 1 base from J, and the germline ends sit 9 bases apart. The CDR3 measures 15 amino acids from cysteine to phenylalanine. Just the 45-base CDR3 DNA is kept, in frame starting at base 1. CDR1 and CDR2, per the germline V gene, are KGHSH and LQKENI.

The TCR sequence derives from a man in his sixties in good health and CMV-seronegative. The sequencing input was PBMCs. The V and J genes are TRBV18 and TRBJ2-3; the D segment could be TRBD1, given 6 matching bases. The CDR3 protein: CASSPLRQGTDTQYF. The nucleotide sequence reads TGTGCCAGCTCACCACTAAGACAGGGCACAGATACGCAGTATTTT.